The rows below give T cell receptor beta chains drawn from one sample of a study of early T cells in non-severe SARS-CoV-2 infection. TCRdb reanalysed the 5' RACE reads using MiXCR and keeps one entry per CDR3 protein. The sample comprises 90,000 to 100,000 distinct CDR3 sequences, under 15% of which are singletons, and 2% to 2.5% rests with the top ten. The sequenced material came from whole blood. The source of these receptors is an adult who was a healthcare worker with PCR-confirmed SARS-CoV-2 infection or an uninfected control (not recorded which). CDR3s include the opening cysteine and the closing phenylalanine or tryptophan. D genes are given only for firm matches.

TRBV29-1,TRBJ2-7,-,CSVGDWPYEQYF
TRBV6-5,TRBJ2-1,-,CASRNREQYNEQFF
TRBV6-6,TRBJ1-5,TRBD1,CASSFRTGEARQPQHF
TRBV18,TRBJ1-5,-,CASSQLGNNQPQHF
TRBV6-6,TRBJ1-2,-,CASHTNLGAATNYGYTF
TRBV9,TRBJ2-1,-,CASSGEATNEQFF
TRBV5-1,TRBJ2-3,TRBD2,CASSLGWSGGALDTQYF
TRBV9,TRBJ1-1,TRBD1,CASSTKTGLGTEAFF
TRBV5-1,TRBJ1-1,-,CASSYERNTEAFF
TRBV11-2,TRBJ2-4,-,CASSPQSVATKNIQYF
TRBV7-2,TRBJ2-2,-,CASSLPSTGELFF
TRBV29-1,TRBJ1-4,-,CSVKAVGGEKLFF
TRBV28,TRBJ2-3,-,CASSLSGVAGTDTQYF
TRBV11-2,TRBJ1-6,-,CASSRRPGPDSPLHF
TRBV7-9,TRBJ1-2,-,CASSLERAASYGYTF
TRBV4-1,TRBJ2-1,-,CASSQEGGSYNEQFF
TRBV29-1,TRBJ1-1,TRBD1,CSVENRGPEAFF
TRBV6-6,TRBJ1-2,-,CASSPMGSGYTF
TRBV10-2,TRBJ1-1,-,CASSDRGQNTEAFF
TRBV2,TRBJ2-7,-,CASTLRDTAYEQYF
TRBV20-1,TRBJ2-1,-,CSAMVGATSYNEQFF
TRBV5-5,TRBJ2-7,-,CASSQMTGSYEQYF
TRBV28,TRBJ1-1,-,CASSRTGRGRFTEAFF
TRBV11-2,TRBJ2-5,TRBD2,CASSYPGLADQETQYF
TRBV28,TRBJ1-2,-,CAIGEYGYTF
TRBV2,TRBJ1-5,-,CASSGERGRQPQHF
TRBV5-4,TRBJ1-1,-,CAGSLAHGSKAFF
TRBV9,TRBJ2-5,-,CASSVSAGGGEETQYF
TRBV4-1,TRBJ2-1,TRBD2,CASNVAGGPNEQFF